These T cell receptor beta chains were read from a single sample in a study of molecular identifiers for immune sequencing clone quantification. TCRdb ran MiXCR on the PCR reads and lists one entry per CDR3 protein. The repertoire includes under 800,000 distinct CDR3 sequences, about 25% of them detected once, and 0.7% to 0.95% sits in the top ten. Sequences were obtained from naive CD8+ T cells from blood, with Jurkat cell RNA spiked in. These receptors were obtained from a human donor in good health. Some libraries in this study had Jurkat cell RNA spiked in. Each CDR3 is given with its conserved first and last residue. The D gene is left open where the match is weak. Clone size is given for some rows only: seen once, a few or many times, or a class if the clone is expanded.

j_gene,d_gene,abundance,v_gene,CDR3nt,CDR3aa
TRBJ1-1,.,.,TRBV4-3,TGCGCCAGCAGCCAAGATAGAAGGGGAACGAACACTGCAGCTTTCTTT,CASSQDRRGTNTAAFF
TRBJ2-2,TRBD2,.,TRBV27,TGTGCCGGCAGATTGCCCAGGGCTAGCGGCCACACCGGGGAGCTGTTTTTT,CAGRLPRASGHTGELFF
TRBJ2-7,.,many,TRBV21-1,TGTGCCAGCAGTGGAGAGGGGACACCAAACTACGAGCAGTACTTC,CASSGEGTPNYEQYF
TRBJ1-1,.,many,TRBV4-3,TGCGCCAGCAGCCAAGAGAGGGACCCGAACACTGAAGCTTTCTTT,CASSQERDPNTEAFF
TRBJ2-7,.,.,TRBV19,TGTGCCAGTAGTATTGGGGCGGGGATAACCTACGAGCAGTACTTC,CASSIGAGITYEQYF
TRBJ2-7,.,many,TRBV25-1,TGTGCCAGCAGTGGGTACATCGGCGAGCAGTACTTC,CASSGYIGEQYF
TRBJ2-1,.,.,TRBV28,TGTGCCAGCAGTTTCCGAGTAGAGCAGTTCTTC,CASSFRVEQFF
TRBJ2-2,.,many,TRBV7-8,TGTGCCAGCAGCTTAGTTTACACCGGGGAGCTGTTTTTT,CASSLVYTGELFF
TRBJ2-1,.,many,TRBV7-9,TGTGCCAGCAGCCCATCGGGCAATGAGCAGTTCTTC,CASSPSGNEQFF
TRBJ2-1,.,.,TRBV4-1,TGCGCCAGCAGCCAAGAGACGGGCGCCAATGAGCAGTTCTTC,CASSQETGANEQFF
TRBJ2-1,TRBD2,.,TRBV4-2,TGTGCCAGCAGCCAGACCGGGACTAGAATTGACAATGAGCAGTTCTTC,CASSQTGTRIDNEQFF
TRBJ1-1,TRBD1,many,TRBV20-1,TGCAGTGCTAGAGACCAACCAGACAGGGTTCCGACTGAAGCTTTCTTT,CSARDQPDRVPTEAFF
TRBJ1-1,.,.,TRBV27,TGTGCCACCATGGTTCAGACTGGGACCGAAGCTTTCTTT,CATMVQTGTEAFF
TRBJ2-1,TRBD2,many,TRBV4-1,TGCGCCAGCAGCCAAGATCGGGGGGGCGGTGAGCAGTTCTTC,CASSQDRGGGEQFF
TRBJ2-1,TRBD2,.,TRBV10-3,TGTGCCATCAGTGAGTTGGGAGGGCCTCTTTCTAATGAGCAGTTCTTC,CAISELGGPLSNEQFF
TRBJ2-3,.,.,TRBV10-2,TGCGCCAGCAGTGAGACGTATAGGGCACGCACAGATACGCAGTATTTT,CASSETYRARTDTQYF
TRBJ2-7,TRBD1,many,TRBV29-1,TGCAGCGTGACAGGGGACGAGCAGTACTTC,CSVTGDEQYF
TRBJ1-4,.,few,TRBV7-6,TGTGCCAGCAGCTTGGCCCCCGGGGGGACTAATGAAAAACTGTTTTTT,CASSLAPGGTNEKLFF
TRBJ2-3,.,many,TRBV6-1,TGTGCCAGCAGGCACAGGGAGGTGGGGGCAGATACGCAGTATTTT,CASRHREVGADTQYF
TRBJ1-1,TRBD1,.,TRBV5-1,TGCGCCAGCAGCAACAGGGGGCCGGGGACTGAAGCTTTCTTT,CASSNRGPGTEAFF
TRBJ2-7,.,.,TRBV30,TGTGCCTGGAGTCCCGGGCCAGCCCCTTCCTACGAGCAGTACTTC,CAWSPGPAPSYEQYF
TRBJ2-7,.,many,TRBV6-5,TGTGCCAGCAGTTACAGGGGCAGTACCTACGAGCAGTACTTC,CASSYRGSTYEQYF
TRBJ1-1,TRBD1,.,TRBV6-2/TRBV6-3,TGTGCCAGCAGTTATAAGAGGGGGCGCGAATTAGGCACTGAAGCTTTCTTT,CASSYKRGRELGTEAFF
TRBJ2-7,.,many,TRBV5-1,TGCGCCAGCAGCCACCCGGAGGGCCAGAGCTCCTACGAGCAGTACTTC,CASSHPEGQSSYEQYF
TRBJ1-1,.,many,TRBV4-1,TGCGCCAGCAGCCAAGTCGCGGGGGGGACTGAAGCTTTCTTT,CASSQVAGGTEAFF
TRBJ2-3,.,.,TRBV2,TGTGCCAGGAGGAGGGTGACAGATACGCAGTATTTT,CARRRVTDTQYF
TRBJ2-7,.,.,TRBV7-9,TGTGCCAGCAGCCAAACAGGTACCGCCGCGGTTTACGAGCAGTACTTC,CASSQTGTAAVYEQYF
TRBJ2-7,.,.,TRBV11-2,TGTGCCAGCAGCCATGGGGGGAGGGGGAACCGCTTTACAGAGCAGTACTTC,CASSHGGRGNRFTEQYF
TRBJ1-5,.,few,TRBV7-2,TGTGCCAGCAGCTTATCGGTAATCAGCAATCAGCCCAAGCATTTT,CASSLSVISNQPKHF
TRBJ2-3,.,.,TRBV11-2,TGTGCCAGCAGCCTTAGTGGGCGGGATGCAGATACGCAGTATTTT,CASSLSGRDADTQYF
TRBJ2-3,TRBD2,few,TRBV20-1,TGCAGTGCTAGAGGTACTAGCGGGAGTCAATCAGATACGCAGTATTTT,CSARGTSGSQSDTQYF
TRBJ2-5,TRBD2,.,TRBV13,TGTGCCAGCAGCGCCAGACTAGCGGGGACCCAAGAGACCCAGTACTTC,CASSARLAGTQETQYF
TRBJ2-5,.,.,TRBV5-6,TGTGCCGGCAGCAAGCAGGGGTGGGTGGTTGGCAGACAAGAGACCCAGTACTTC,CAGSKQGWVVGRQETQYF
TRBJ2-2,.,.,TRBV25-1,TGTGCCAGCAGTGGTCCTTGGGGTTTGCGGGGAAGGTCCGGGGAGCTGTTTTTT,CASSGPWGLRGRSGELFF
TRBJ2-3,TRBD1,few,TRBV28,TGTGCCAGCCGGACAGGGGGCCTCCTCCTCACAGATACGCAGTATTTT,CASRTGGLLLTDTQYF
TRBJ2-7,.,.,TRBV4-1,TGCGCCAGCAGCCAGGGACAAGACCCTTCCTACGAGCAGTACTTC,CASSQGQDPSYEQYF
TRBJ2-7,.,many,TRBV20-1,TGCAGTGCTAGAGGGTACGAGGGCTCCTACGAGCAGTACTTC,CSARGYEGSYEQYF
TRBJ1-5,.,.,TRBV5-6,TGTGCCAGCAGCCTAATAAACGATCAGCCCCAGCATTTT,CASSLINDQPQHF
TRBJ1-1,TRBD1,.,TRBV4-1,TGCGCCAGCAGCCAAGACCCCGCGGACAGGGAAAAAATGAACACTGAAGCTTTCTTT,CASSQDPADREKMNTEAFF
TRBJ2-7,.,few,TRBV7-9,TGTGCCAGCAGCTTAATGGAGAGCAGGACCTACGAGCAGTACTTC,CASSLMESRTYEQYF
TRBJ2-7,TRBD2,.,TRBV4-1,TGCGCCAGCAGCCAAAGGGCAGGGAGGGATTCCTACGAGCAGTACTTC,CASSQRAGRDSYEQYF
TRBJ2-3,TRBD2,many,TRBV5-1,TGCGCCAGCAGCACGACTAGCTTTGCGACAGATACGCAGTATTTT,CASSTTSFATDTQYF
TRBJ2-1,.,.,TRBV9,TGTGCCAGCAGCGTAGCTGGGCCAGTTCCTTACAATGAGCAGTTCTTC,CASSVAGPVPYNEQFF
TRBJ2-3,TRBD1,many,TRBV5-1,TGCGCCAGCAGCACCGGGACAGGGGTCACAGATACGCAGTATTTT,CASSTGTGVTDTQYF
TRBJ2-5,.,many,TRBV5-1,TGCGCCAGCAGCCCCCGGACCCGCCAAGAGACCCAGTACTTC,CASSPRTRQETQYF
TRBJ2-3,.,many,TRBV28,TGTGCCAGCAGTTTCAGGAGGGGTGATACGCAGTATTTT,CASSFRRGDTQYF
TRBJ2-3,.,.,TRBV7-9,TGTGCCAGCAGCTTACCGGACCCTGAGGGCCCAGATACGCAGTATTTT,CASSLPDPEGPDTQYF
TRBJ1-2,.,.,TRBV19,TGTGCCAGTAGTAACAAAGCAGGGAACTATGGCTACACCTTC,CASSNKAGNYGYTF
TRBJ2-5,TRBD1,.,TRBV20-1,TGCAGTGCACAGGGACAGTACCAAGAGACCCAGTACTTC,CSAQGQYQETQYF
TRBJ1-1,.,once,TRBV13,TGTGCCAGCTCACAGAGTATCGGGAACACTGAAGATTTCTTT,CASSQSIGNTEDFF
TRBJ1-2,.,few,TRBV13,TGTGCCAGCAGCTTAGACGCCTACAGGGTCTATGGCTACACCTTC,CASSLDAYRVYGYTF
TRBJ2-2,.,few,TRBV19,TGTGCCAGTAGAGTATATCCCCAGACAGGGAACACCGGGGAGCTGTTTTTT,CASRVYPQTGNTGELFF
TRBJ2-2,TRBD2,many,TRBV29-1,TGCAGCGTTGAGGCCGGGAGGAGGGCCGGGGAGCTGTTTTTT,CSVEAGRRAGELFF
TRBJ1-1,.,.,TRBV10-2,TGCGCCAGCAGTCTCGGGGGGCGGACGAACACTGCAGCTTCCTTT,CASSLGGRTNTAASF
TRBJ2-2,.,.,TRBV20-1,TGCAGTGCCAACGCGCCTAGCGAGAACACCGGGGAGCTGTTTTTT,CSANAPSENTGELFF